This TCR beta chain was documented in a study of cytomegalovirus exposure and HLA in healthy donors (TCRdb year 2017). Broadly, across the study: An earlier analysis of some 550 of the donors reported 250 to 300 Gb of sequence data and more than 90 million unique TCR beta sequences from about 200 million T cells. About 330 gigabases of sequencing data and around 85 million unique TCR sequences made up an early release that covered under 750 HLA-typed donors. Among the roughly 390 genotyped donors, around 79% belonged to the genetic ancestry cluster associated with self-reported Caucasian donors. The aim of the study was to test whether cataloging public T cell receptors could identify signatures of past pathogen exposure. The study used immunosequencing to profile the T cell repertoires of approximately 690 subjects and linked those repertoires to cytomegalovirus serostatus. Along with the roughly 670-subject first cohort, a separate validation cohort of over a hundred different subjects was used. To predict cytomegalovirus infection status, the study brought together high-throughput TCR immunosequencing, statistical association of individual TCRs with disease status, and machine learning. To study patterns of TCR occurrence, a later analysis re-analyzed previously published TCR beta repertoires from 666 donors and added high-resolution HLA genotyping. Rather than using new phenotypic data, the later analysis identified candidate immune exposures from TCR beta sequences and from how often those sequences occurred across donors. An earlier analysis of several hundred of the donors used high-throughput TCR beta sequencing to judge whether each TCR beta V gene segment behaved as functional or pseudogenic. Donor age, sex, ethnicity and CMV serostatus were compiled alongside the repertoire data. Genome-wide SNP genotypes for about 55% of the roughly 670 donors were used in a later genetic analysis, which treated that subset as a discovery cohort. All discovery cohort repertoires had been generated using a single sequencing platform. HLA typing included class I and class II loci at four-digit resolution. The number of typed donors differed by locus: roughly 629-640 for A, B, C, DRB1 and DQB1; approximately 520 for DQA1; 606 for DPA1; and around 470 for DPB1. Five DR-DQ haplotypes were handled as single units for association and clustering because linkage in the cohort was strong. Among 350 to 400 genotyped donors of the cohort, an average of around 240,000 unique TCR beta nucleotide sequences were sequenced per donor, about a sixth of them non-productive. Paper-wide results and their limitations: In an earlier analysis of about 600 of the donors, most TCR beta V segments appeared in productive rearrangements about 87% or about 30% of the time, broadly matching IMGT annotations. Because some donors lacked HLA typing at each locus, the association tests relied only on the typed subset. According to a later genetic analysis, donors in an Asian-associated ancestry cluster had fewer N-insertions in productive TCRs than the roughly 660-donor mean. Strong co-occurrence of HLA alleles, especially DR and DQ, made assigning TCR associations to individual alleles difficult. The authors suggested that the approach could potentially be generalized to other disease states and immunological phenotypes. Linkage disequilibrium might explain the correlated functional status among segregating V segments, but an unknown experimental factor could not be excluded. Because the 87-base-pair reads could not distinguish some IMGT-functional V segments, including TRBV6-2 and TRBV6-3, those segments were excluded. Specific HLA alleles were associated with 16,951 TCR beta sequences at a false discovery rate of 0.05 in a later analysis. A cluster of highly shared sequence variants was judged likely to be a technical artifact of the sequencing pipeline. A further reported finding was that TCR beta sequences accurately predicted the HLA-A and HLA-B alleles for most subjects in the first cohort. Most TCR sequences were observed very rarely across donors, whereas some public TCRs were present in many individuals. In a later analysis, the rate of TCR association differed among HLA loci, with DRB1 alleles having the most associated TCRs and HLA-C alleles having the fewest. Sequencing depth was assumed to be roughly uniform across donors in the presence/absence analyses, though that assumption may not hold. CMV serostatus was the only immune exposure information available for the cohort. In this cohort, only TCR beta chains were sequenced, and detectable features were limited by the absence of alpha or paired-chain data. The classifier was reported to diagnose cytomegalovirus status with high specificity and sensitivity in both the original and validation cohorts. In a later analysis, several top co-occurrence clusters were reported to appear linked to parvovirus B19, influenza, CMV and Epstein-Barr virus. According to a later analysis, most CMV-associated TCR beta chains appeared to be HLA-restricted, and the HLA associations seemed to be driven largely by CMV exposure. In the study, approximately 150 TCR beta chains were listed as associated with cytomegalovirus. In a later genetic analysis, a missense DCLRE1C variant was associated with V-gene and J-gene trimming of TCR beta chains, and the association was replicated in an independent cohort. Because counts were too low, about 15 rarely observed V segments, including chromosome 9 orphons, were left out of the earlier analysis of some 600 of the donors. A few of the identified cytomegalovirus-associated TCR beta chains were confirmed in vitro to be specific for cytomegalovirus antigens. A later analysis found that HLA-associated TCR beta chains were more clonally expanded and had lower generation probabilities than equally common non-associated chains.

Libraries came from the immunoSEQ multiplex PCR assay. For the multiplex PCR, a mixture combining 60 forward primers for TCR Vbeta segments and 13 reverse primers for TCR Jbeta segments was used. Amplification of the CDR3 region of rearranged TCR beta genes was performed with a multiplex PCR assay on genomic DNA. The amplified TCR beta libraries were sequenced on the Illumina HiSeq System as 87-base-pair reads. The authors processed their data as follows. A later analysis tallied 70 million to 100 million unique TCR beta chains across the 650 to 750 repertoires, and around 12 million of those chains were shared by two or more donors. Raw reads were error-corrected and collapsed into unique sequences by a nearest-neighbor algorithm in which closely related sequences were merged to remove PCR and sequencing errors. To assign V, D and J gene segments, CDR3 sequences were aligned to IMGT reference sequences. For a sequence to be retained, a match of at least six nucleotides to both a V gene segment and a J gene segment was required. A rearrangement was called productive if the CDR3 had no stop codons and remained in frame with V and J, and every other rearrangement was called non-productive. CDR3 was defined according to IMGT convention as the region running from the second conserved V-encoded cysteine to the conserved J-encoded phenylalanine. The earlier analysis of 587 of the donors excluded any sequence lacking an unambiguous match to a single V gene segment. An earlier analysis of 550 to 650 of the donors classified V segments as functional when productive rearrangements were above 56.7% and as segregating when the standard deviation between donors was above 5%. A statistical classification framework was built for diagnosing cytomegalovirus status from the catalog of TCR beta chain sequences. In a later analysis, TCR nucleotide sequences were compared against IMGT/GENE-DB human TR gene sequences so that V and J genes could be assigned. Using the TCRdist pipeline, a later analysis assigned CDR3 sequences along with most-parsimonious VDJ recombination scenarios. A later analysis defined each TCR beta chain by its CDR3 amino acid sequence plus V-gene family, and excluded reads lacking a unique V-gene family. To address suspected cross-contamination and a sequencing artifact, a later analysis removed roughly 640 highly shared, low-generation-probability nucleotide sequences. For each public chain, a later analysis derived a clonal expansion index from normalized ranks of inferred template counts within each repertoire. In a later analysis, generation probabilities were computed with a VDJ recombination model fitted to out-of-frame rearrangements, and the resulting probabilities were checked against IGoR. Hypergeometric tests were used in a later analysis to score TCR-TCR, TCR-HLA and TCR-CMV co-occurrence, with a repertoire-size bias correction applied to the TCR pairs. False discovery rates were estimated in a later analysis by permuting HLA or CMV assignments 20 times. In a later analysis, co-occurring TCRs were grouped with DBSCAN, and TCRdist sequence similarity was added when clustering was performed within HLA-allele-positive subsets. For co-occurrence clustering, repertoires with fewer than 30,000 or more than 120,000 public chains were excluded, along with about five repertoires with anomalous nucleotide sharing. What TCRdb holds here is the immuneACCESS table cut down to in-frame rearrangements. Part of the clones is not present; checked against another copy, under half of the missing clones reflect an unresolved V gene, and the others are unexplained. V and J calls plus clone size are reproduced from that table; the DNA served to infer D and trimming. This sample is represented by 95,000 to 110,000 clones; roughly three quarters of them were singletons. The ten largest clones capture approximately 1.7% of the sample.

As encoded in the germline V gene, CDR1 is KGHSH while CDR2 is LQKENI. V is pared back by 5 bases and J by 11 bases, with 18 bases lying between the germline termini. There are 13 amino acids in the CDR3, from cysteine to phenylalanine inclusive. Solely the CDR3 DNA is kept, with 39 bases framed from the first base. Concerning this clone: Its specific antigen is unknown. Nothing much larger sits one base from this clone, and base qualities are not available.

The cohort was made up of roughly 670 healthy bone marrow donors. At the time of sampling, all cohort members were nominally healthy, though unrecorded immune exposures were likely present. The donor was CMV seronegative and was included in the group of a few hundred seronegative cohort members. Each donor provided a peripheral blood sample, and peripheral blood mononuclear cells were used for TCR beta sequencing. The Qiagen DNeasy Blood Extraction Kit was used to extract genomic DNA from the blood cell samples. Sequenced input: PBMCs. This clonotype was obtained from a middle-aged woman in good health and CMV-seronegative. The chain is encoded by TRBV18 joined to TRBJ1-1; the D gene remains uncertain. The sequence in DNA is TGTGCCAGCTCATCGGGTACTATGATTATGGCTTTCTTT. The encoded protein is CASSSGTMIMAFF.